This T cell receptor (beta chain) originates from a study of T cells in women clearing cervical HPV infection. Points on this clone: The read comes to an end 3 residues before the CDR3 does, leaving the germline J gene to fill in the end.

Here immunoSEQ multiplex PCR was the method, and the copy in TCRdb shows in-frame clones only, minus some. The sample table includes approximately 15,000 clones. This CDR3 is built from 15 residues. Germline CDR1 is MRHNA and CDR2 is SNTAGT. V shed 4 bases, J shed 5 bases, and the junction held 8 bases outside the gene matches. The material sequenced was blood buffy coat. This TCR was recovered from a woman aged 18 to 75 with a cervical HPV16 infection that either progressed to CIN3+ or cleared (not recorded which). The chain carries TRBV6-4 and TRBJ2-3; 8 bases match TRBD2. The covered CDR3 bases are TGTGCCAGCAGTGCGTCCGGGGGGGCTGGAGATACG. It encodes CASSASGGAGDT. The full-length CDR3 reads as CASSASGGAGDTQYF.